Presented here are 6 T cell receptor beta chains from one specimen sequenced in a study of T cell responses to AZD1222 COVID-19 vaccine. Generated by immunoSEQ multiplex PCR, the TCRdb table keeps only in-frame clones and is missing some. Here the sample spans 100,000 to 120,000 clones, about nine tenths being singletons. The sequenced sample was peripheral blood, obtained on day 0 of AZD1222 vaccination. The receptors here all came from an adult in good health.

The chain couples TRBV27 to TRBJ2-1; TRBD1 is a possible D gene (6 bases). The CDR3 runs 13 residues. V lost 7 bases and J 10 bases, leaving 17 bases between the germline ends. Germline V CDR1 and CDR2: MNHEY, SMNVEV (reference sequence). The CDR3 spells CASMGHNLGEQFF. In DNA, the CDR3 is TGTGCCAGCATGGGACACAACCTGGGCGAGCAGTTCTTC.

This chain connects TRBV5-1 to TRBJ2-5; the D gene is possibly TRBD2 (6 bases). Deletions cut 0 bases from V and 1 base from J, with 7 bases between. CDR1 and CDR2 from the germline V gene are SGHRS and YFSETQ. CDR3 length: 14 amino acids. This CDR3 is CASSLGSGQETQYF. In DNA form, the CDR3 reads TGCGCCAGCAGCTTGGGTAGCGGCCAAGAGACCCAGTACTTC.

V usage is TRBV5-8 and J usage is TRBJ1-1; tentatively, D is TRBD1 (5 bases). The CDR3 has 13 residues. CDR1 and CDR2 (germline): SGHTS, YDEGEE. Deletions cut 1 base from V and 7 bases from J, with 11 bases between. The CDR3 coding sequence is TGTGCCAGCAGCTTGATCCGGGGACGTGAAGCTTTCTTT. As protein: CASSLIRGREAFF.

The rearrangement joins TRBV6-5 to TRBJ2-3; D might be TRBD2 (5 bases). The CDR3 consists of 15 residues. V was pared by 4 bases and J by 2 bases, with 13 bases between. CDR1 is MNHEY, CDR2 SVGAGI, per germline. CDR3 sequence: CASSSDYLPTDTQYF. CDR3 bases: TGTGCCAGCAGTTCTGACTACCTCCCCACAGATACGCAGTATTTT.

The chain combines TRBV10-2 with TRBJ1-1; weak D call: TRBD1 (5 bases). V lost 9 bases to trimming and J lost 7 bases, with 15 bases between them. The germline V gene encodes CDR1 WSHSY and CDR2 SAAADI. This CDR3 has 12 residues. This chain's CDR3 is CASRNGASEAFF. The CDR3 region has the DNA TGCGCCAGTCGAAATGGGGCTAGTGAAGCTTTCTTT.

This chain uses TRBV7-9 with TRBJ1-1; D may be TRBD1 (6 bases). Germline loops: CDR1 SEHNR, CDR2 FQNEAQ (reference sequence). This CDR3 has 12 residues. V dropped 7 bases and J dropped 6 bases, with 12 bases sitting between them. CDR3 bases: TGTGCCAGCATCACAGGGAGTGCTGAAGCTTTCTTT. This translates into CASITGSAEAFF.